This T cell receptor (beta chain) was found in a study of blood T cell repertoires in COVID-19. Study-level information: Sites in the United States, Italy and Spain provided acute and convalescent COVID-19 samples. Nucleic acid was either cDNA or gDNA, and it came from T cells, B-cell-depleted T cells, or PBMCs.

V lost 3 bases to trimming and J lost 6 bases; unmatched junction nucleotides: 5. Germline CDR1 is SGHNT and CDR2 is YYREEE (reference sequence). The CDR3 spans 13 residues. Original methodology: Amplification of reference gene primers was used by the study to estimate nucleated cell counts. Clones were read by immunoSEQ multiplex PCR, and TCRdb kept only the in-frame ones, dropping some. The DNA gave D and trimming, while V, J and clone size come from that table. The table lists around 70,000 clones, approximately 80% of them singletons, with approximately 6.6% in the top ten. The chain combines TRBV5-4 with TRBJ2-5, with 7 bases that match TRBD1. The sequence came from a man between 60 and 75 years old with acute or convalescent COVID-19. Sequenced sample: peripheral blood. CDR3 sequence reads: CASSSRQGQTQYF. The CDR3 DNA is TGTGCCAGCAGCTCCCGACAGGGACAGACCCAGTACTTC.